The 6 T cell receptor beta chains reported below all come from one sample, sequenced in a study of T cells after yellow fever vaccination. Via MiXCR, TCRdb re-called the 5' RACE reads, giving one row per CDR3 protein. This sample has about 360,000 distinct CDR3 sequences, with 6.2% found just once. The sequences come from PBMCs, collected 5 days after the yellow fever booster vaccination. The receptors come from a man in his thirties or forties who received the YFV17D yellow fever vaccine.

The CDR3 DNA reads TGTGCCAGCAGCCTGCAAATACGGACAGGGGCGGACGGCTACACCTTC. It is translated as CASSLQIRTGADGYTF. The V gene is TRBV7-2, the J gene TRBJ1-2, with TRBD1 matching 9 bases. The CDR3 consists of 16 residues. The trim removed 5 bases at V and 8 bases at J, leaving 15 bases unmatched. Per the germline V gene, CDR1 is SGHTA and CDR2 is FQGNSA.

V and J are TRBV7-2 and TRBJ1-5, with a possible D match to TRBD1 (6 bases). The CDR3 is made up of 12 amino acids. Trimming took off 6 bases at V and 7 bases at J, with 10 bases between the two ends. Germline V gives CDR1 SGHTA, CDR2 FQGNSA. The CDR3 nucleotides read TGTGCCAGCAGGGAGGGGGAGCAGCCCCAGCATTTT. Protein product: CASREGEQPQHF. The full variable domain, its missing parts supplied by reference TRBV7-2 and TRBJ1-5, is GAGVSQSPSNKVTEKGKDVELRCDPISGHTALYWYRQSLGQGLEFLIYFQGNSAPDKSGLPSDRFSAERTGGSVSTLTIQRTQQEDSAVYLCASREGEQPQHFGDGTRLSIL.

This chain uses TRBV5-5 with TRBJ2-7; D could derive from TRBD1 or TRBD2 (5 bases each). The CDR3 covers 15 residues. The V gene's germline CDR1 is SGHKS and CDR2 YYEKEE (reference sequence). Trimming cost V 7 bases and J 2 bases, with 19 bases left between them. Written as DNA, the CDR3 is TGTGCCAGCGGGGGTGCCGCTAGCTCTACCTACGAGCAGTACTTC. It encodes CASGGAASSTYEQYF.

This clonotype was detected many times. V gene TRBV7-8 combines with J gene TRBJ2-2; D call uncertain. Germline V gives CDR1 SGHVS, CDR2 FQNEAQ. V was shortened by 5 bases and J by 6 bases, with 7 bases between the two germline ends. This CDR3 comprises 12 residues. The CDR3 nucleotides read TGTGCCAGCAGCCCTCACTCCGGGGAGCTGTTTTTT. Amino acids: CASSPHSGELFF. The variable domain in full, completed from reference TRBV7-8 and TRBJ2-2, reads GAGVSQSPRYKVAKRGQDVALRCDPISGHVSLFWYQQALGQGPEFLTYFQNEAQLDKSGLPSDRFFAERPEGSVSTLKIQRTQQEDSAVYLCASSPHSGELFFGEGSRLTVL.

A few counts support this clonotype. The CDR3: CASSLGSGAGENTIYF. In DNA form, the CDR3 reads TGTGCCAGCAGCTTAGGCTCGGGGGCGGGAGAAAACACCATATATTTT. This chain joins TRBV7-2 and TRBJ1-3; maybe TRBD1 (6 bases). The CDR3 sequence is 16 residues long. The germline gives CDR1 SGHTA, CDR2 FQGNSA. Between the trimmed V and J ends, which lost 1 base and 6 bases, there was a span of 16 bases.

This clonotype has more than one count but fewer than ten. The J gene is TRBJ2-6, the V gene TRBV7-2; D is possibly TRBD1 (5 bases). Trimming removed 2 bases from V and 6 bases from J, with 8 bases in between. Germline V gene sequence: CDR1 SGHTA, CDR2 FQGNSA. This CDR3 contains 14 residues. The CDR3 DNA is TGTGCCAGCAGCTTATTCGGACAGGCCAACGTCCTGACTTTC. The encoded protein is CASSLFGQANVLTF.